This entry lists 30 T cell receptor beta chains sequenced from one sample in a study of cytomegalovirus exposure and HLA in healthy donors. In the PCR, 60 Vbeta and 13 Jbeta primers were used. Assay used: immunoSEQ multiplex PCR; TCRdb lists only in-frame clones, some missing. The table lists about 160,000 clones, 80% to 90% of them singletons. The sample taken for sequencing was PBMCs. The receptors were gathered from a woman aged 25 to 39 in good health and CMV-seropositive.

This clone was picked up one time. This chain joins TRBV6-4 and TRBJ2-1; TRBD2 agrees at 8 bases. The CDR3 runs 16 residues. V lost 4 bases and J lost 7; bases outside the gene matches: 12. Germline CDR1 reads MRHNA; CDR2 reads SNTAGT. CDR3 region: CASSVTGGPTGNEQFF. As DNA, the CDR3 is TGTGCCAGCAGTGTAACGGGGGGGCCAACGGGAAATGAGCAGTTCTTC.

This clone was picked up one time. The CDR3 DNA reads as TGTGCCAGCAGCCGATCGGACGGGACAGATTCCTACGAGCAGTACTTC. This gives the protein CASSRSDGTDSYEQYF. The V and J genes are TRBV6-6 and TRBJ2-7; 7 nucleotides agree with TRBD1. Germline CDR1 is MNHNY and CDR2 is SVGAGI (reference sequence). The J segment lost 1 base and the V segment lost 6 bases, leaving 12 bases of the junction unmatched. The CDR3 sequence is 16 residues long.

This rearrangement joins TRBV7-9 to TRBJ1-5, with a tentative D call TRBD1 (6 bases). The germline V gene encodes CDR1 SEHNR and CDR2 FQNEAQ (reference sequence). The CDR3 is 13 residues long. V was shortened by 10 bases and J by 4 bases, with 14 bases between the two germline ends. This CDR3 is CATEAGANQPQHF. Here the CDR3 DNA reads TGTGCCACCGAGGCGGGGGCAAATCAGCCCCAGCATTTT.

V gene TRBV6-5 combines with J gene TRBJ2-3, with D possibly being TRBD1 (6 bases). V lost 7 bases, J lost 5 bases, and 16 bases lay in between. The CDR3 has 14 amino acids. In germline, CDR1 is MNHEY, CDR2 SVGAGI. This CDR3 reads CASTDVQGRDTQYF. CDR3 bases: TGTGCCAGCACCGACGTGCAGGGGCGAGATACGCAGTATTTT.

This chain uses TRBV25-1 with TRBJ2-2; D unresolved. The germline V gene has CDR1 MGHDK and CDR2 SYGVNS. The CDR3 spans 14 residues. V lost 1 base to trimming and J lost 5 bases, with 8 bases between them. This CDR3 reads CASSEFLVTGELFF. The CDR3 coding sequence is TGTGCCAGCAGTGAATTTCTTGTAACCGGGGAGCTGTTTTTT. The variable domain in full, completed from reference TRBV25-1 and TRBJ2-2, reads EADIYQTPRYLVIGTGKKITLECSQTMGHDKMYWYQQDPGMELHLIHYSYGVNSTEKGDLSSESTVSRIRTEHFPLTLESARPSHTSQYLCASSEFLVTGELFFGEGSRLTVL.

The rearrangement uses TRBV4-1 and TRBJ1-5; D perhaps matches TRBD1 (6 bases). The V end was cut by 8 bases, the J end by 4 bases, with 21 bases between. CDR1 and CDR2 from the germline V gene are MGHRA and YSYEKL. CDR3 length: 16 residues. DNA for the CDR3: TGCGCCAGCCGCTCGGTCGGGGGGCTAAGTAATCAGCCCCAGCATTTT. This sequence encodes CASRSVGGLSNQPQHF.

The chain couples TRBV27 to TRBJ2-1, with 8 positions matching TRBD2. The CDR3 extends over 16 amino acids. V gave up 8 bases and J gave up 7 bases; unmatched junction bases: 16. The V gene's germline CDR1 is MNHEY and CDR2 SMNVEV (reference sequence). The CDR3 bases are TGTGCCAGCTCCCCGGGATACGGGGGGGAGAGTAATGAGCAGTTCTTC. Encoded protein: CASSPGYGGESNEQFF.

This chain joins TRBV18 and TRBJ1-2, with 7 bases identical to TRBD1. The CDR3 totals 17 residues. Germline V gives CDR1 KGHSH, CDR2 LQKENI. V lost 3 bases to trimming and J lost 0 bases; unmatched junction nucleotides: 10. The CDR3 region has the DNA TGTGCCAGCTCACCGAGGGCAGGGGACAGACCTAACTATGGCTACACCTTC. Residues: CASSPRAGDRPNYGYTF.

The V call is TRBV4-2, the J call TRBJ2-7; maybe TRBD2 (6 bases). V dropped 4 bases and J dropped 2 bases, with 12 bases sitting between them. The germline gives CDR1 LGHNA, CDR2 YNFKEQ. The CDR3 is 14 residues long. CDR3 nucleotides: TGTGCCAGCAGCCCCCGGGACTGGGCCTACGAGCAGTACTTC. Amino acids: CASSPRDWAYEQYF.

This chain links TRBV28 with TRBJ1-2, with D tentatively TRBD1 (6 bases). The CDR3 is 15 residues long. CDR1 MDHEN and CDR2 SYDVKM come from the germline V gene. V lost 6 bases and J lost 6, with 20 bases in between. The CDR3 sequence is CASRIQGTNVNGYTF. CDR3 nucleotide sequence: TGTGCCAGCAGAATACAGGGAACGAACGTTAATGGCTACACCTTC.

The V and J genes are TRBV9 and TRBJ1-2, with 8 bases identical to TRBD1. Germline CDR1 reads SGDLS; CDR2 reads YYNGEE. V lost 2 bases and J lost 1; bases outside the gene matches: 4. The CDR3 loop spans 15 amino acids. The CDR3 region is CASSVDRGSNYGYTF. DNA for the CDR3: TGTGCCAGCAGCGTCGACAGGGGAAGTAACTATGGCTACACCTTC. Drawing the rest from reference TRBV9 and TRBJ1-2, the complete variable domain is DSGVTQTPKHLITATGQRVTLRCSPRSGDLSVYWYQQSLDQGLQFLIQYYNGEERAKGNILERFSAQQFPDLHSELNLSSLELGDSALYFCASSVDRGSNYGYTFGSGTRLTVV.

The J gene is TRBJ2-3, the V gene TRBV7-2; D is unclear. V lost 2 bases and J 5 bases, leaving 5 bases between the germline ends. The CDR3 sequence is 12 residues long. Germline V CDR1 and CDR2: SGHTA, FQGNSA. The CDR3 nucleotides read TGTGCCAGCAGCTTAAGAGTAGATACGCAGTATTTT. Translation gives CASSLRVDTQYF.

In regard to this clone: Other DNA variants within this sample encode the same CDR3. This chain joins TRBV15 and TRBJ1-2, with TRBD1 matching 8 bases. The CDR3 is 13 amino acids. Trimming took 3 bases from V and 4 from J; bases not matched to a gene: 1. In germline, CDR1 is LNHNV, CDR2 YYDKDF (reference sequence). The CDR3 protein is CATSSGQGYGYTF. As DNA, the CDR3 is TGTGCCACCAGCAGCGGACAGGGCTATGGCTACACCTTC.

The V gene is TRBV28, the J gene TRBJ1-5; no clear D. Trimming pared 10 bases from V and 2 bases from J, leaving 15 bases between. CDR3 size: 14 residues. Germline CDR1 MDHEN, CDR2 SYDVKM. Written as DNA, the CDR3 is TGTGCCACCACTTTGTGGGGAGGCAATCAGCCCCAGCATTTT. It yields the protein CATTLWGGNQPQHF.

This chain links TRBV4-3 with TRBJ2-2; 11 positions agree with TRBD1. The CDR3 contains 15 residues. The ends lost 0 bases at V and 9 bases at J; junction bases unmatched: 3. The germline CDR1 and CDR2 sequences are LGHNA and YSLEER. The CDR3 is CASSQDGQGARELFF. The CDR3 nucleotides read TGCGCCAGCAGCCAAGATGGACAGGGGGCCAGGGAGCTGTTTTTT.

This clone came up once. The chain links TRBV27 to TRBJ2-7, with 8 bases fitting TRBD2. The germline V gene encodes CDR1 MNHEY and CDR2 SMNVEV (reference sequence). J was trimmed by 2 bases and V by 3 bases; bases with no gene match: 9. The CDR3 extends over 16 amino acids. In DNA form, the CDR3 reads TGTGCCAGCAGTTTGGTCAGCGGGAGCGGGACCTACGAGCAGTACTTC. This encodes CASSLVSGSGTYEQYF.

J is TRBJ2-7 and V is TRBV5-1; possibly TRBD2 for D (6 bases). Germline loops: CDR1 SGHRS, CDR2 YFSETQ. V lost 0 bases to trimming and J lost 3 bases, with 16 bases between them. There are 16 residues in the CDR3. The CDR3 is CASSLAPGLLIYEQYF. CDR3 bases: TGCGCCAGCAGCTTGGCTCCGGGACTCCTCATCTACGAGCAGTACTTC.

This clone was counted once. The CDR3 spells CASSPGQREDEQYF. CDR3 in DNA: TGTGCCAGCAGCCCGGGACAGAGGGAAGACGAGCAGTACTTC. V is TRBV5-4 and J is TRBJ2-7, with 7 bases that match TRBD1. Germline lookup yields CDR1 SGHNT and CDR2 YYREEE (reference sequence). This CDR3 region has 14 residues. V lost 4 bases to trimming and J lost 5 bases; unmatched junction nucleotides: 9.

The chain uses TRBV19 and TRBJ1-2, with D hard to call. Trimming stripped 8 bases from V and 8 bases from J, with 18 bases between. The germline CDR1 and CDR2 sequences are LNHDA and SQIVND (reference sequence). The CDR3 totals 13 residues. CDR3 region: CASAPGRRGGYTF. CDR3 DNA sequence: TGTGCCAGTGCCCCCGGGAGAAGAGGAGGCTACACCTTC.

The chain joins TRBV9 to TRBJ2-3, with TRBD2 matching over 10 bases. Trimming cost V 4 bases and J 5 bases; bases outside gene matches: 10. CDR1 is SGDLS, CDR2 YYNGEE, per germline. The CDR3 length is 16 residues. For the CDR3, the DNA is TGTGCCAGCAGCCGGACAGCGGGGGGGCTAGGAGATACGCAGTATTTT. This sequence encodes CASSRTAGGLGDTQYF.

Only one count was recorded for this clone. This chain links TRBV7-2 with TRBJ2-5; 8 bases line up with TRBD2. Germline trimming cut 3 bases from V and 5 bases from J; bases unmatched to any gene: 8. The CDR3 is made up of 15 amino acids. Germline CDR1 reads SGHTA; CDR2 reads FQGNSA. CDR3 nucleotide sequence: TGTGCCAGCAGCTTGGGGACTAGTGGTAGGGAGACCCAGTACTTC. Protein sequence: CASSLGTSGRETQYF.

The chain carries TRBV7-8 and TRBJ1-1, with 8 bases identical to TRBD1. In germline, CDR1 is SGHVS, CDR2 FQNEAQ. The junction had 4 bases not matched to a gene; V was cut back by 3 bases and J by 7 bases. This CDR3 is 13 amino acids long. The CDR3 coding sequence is TGTGCCAGCAGCTTTGGACAGGGCGTTGAAGCTTTCTTT. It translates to CASSFGQGVEAFF.

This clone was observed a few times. CDR3 loop: CASSSGSTDTQYF. CDR3 bases: TGTGCCAGCAGCTCAGGGAGCACAGATACGCAGTATTTT. V usage is TRBV9 and J usage is TRBJ2-3; D may be TRBD1 (5 bases). Trimming shortened V by 4 bases and J by 0 bases, and 6 bases separated the two germline ends. Per the germline V gene, CDR1 is SGDLS and CDR2 is YYNGEE. CDR3 length: 13 residues.

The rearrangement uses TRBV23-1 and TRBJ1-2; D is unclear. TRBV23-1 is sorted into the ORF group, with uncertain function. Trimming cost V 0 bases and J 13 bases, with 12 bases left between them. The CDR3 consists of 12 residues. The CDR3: CASSQSGQEVTF. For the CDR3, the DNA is TGCGCCAGCAGTCAATCGGGCCAGGAGGTCACCTTC.

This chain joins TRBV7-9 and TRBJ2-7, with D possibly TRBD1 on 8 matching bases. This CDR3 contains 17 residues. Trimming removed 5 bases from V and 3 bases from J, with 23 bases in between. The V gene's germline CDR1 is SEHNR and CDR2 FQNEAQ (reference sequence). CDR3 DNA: TGTGCCAGCAGCCCAATTCGACAGGGGCGGGGGTACTACGAGCAGTACTTC. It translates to CASSPIRQGRGYYEQYF.

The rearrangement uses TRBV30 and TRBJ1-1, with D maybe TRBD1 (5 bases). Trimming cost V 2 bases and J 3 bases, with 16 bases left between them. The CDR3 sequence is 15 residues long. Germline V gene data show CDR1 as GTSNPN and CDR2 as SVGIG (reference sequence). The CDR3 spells CAWSLTTAWDTEAFF. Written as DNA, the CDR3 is TGTGCCTGGAGTCTTACGACAGCCTGGGACACTGAAGCTTTCTTT.

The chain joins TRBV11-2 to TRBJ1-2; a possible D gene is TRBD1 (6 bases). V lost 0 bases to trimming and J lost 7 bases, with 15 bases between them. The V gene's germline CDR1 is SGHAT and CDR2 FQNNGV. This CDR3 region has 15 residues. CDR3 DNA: TGTGCCAGCAGCTTAGATGCGGGGGCTTGGGGTGGCTACACCTTC. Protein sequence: CASSLDAGAWGGYTF.

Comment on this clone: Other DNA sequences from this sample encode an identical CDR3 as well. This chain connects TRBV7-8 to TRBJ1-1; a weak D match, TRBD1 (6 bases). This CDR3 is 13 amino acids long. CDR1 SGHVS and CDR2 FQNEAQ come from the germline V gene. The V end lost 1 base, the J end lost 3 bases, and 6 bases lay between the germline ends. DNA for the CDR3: TGTGCCAGCAGCTTAGACAGGGACACTGAAGCTTTCTTT. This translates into CASSLDRDTEAFF.

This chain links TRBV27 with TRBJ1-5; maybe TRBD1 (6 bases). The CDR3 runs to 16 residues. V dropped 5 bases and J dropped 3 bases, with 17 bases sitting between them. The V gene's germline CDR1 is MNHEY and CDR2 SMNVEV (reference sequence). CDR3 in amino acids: CASSPHGQTLNQPQHF. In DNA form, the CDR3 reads TGTGCCAGCAGTCCCCACGGACAGACCCTCAATCAGCCCCAGCATTTT.

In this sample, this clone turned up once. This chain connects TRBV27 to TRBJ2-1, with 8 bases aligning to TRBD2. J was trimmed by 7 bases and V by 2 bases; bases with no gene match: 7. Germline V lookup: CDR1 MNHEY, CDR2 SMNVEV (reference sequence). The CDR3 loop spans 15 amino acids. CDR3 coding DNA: TGTGCCAGCAGTTTACCGGGACTAGGGACTAATGAGCAGTTCTTC. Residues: CASSLPGLGTNEQFF.